Shown below are 30 T cell receptor beta chains from a single sample sequenced in a study of blood T cells in healthy people across ages. Primed by a sample-barcoded 5' primer and a J-beta primer mix, a second PCR proceeded for about 6 to 12 cycles. TCRdb recomputed calls from the 5' RACE reads with MiXCR, one row per CDR3 protein. The repertoire consists of about 680,000 distinct CDR3 sequences, with around half occurring once and the leading ten covering roughly 34%. Input material: blood. These receptors came from a woman aged 55 to 70 in good health.

As to this clonotype: A clone one base away is much larger, so this may be a read error. The chain links TRBV20-1 to TRBJ2-7, with D unresolved. The CDR3 extends over 14 amino acids. Per germline, CDR1 DFQATT and CDR2 SNEGSKA (reference sequence). The CDR3 is CSARDRANSCEQYF. The CDR3 region has the DNA TGCAGTGCTAGAGATCGGGCTAACTCCTGCGAGCAGTACTTC.

The chain has TRBV14 and TRBJ2-7; 8 bases are a match to TRBD2. The CDR3 is made up of 16 amino acids. Trimming took 3 bases from V and 2 from J; bases not matched to a gene: 9. The germline V gene has CDR1 SGHDN and CDR2 FVKESK. The CDR3 sequence: CASSHLGGRPPYEQYF. DNA for the CDR3: TGTGCCAGCAGCCATCTGGGCGGGAGGCCACCCTACGAGCAGTACTTC.

This clonotype was counted only a few times. V and J are TRBV28 and TRBJ2-7; D ambiguous. The CDR3 has 11 residues. CDR1 is MDHEN, CDR2 SYDVKM, per germline. Between the trimmed V and J ends, which lost 10 bases and 0 bases, there was a span of 7 bases. DNA for the CDR3: TGTGCCACGGAGACCTCCTACGAGCAGTACTTC. Protein sequence: CATETSYEQYF.

This clonotype has a handful of counts. The V and J genes are TRBV7-2 and TRBJ2-7, with TRBD2 matching 11 bases. CDR3 length equals 17 residues. The germline V gene encodes CDR1 SGHTA and CDR2 FQGNSA. The trim removed 0 bases at V and 0 bases at J, leaving 4 bases unmatched. The CDR3 loop reads CASSLAKLAGDSYEQYF. CDR3 sequence (DNA): TGTGCCAGCAGCTTAGCCAAACTAGCGGGAGACTCCTACGAGCAGTACTTC.

This sequence joins TRBV19 and TRBJ2-7; a possible D gene is TRBD2 (6 bases). Looked up from germline, CDR1 is LNHDA and CDR2 is SQIVND (reference sequence). The V gene lost 4 bases and the J gene lost 3 bases, with 10 bases spanning the gap. The CDR3 runs 13 residues. CDR3 amino acids: CASSTGLIYEQYF. In nucleotides, the CDR3 is TGTGCCAGTAGTACGGGACTTATCTACGAGCAGTACTTC. Together with reference TRBV19 and TRBJ2-7, the CDR3 gives the full variable domain: DGGITQSPKYLFRKEGQNVTLSCEQNLNHDAMYWYRQDPGQGLRLIYYSQIVNDFQKGDIAEGYSVSREKKESFPLTVTSAQKNPTAFYLCASSTGLIYEQYFGPGTRLTVT.

This clonotype appeared a few times. The chain is built from TRBV20-1 and TRBJ2-3, with 11 bases matching TRBD2. The CDR3 sequence is 16 residues long. After removal of 5 bases from V and 1 base from J, the junction contained 8 bases not matched to a gene. Germline lookup yields CDR1 DFQATT and CDR2 SNEGSKA (reference sequence). The CDR3 here is CSAATLAGGGTDTQYF. The DNA of the CDR3 is TGCAGTGCTGCAACCCTAGCGGGAGGAGGCACAGATACGCAGTATTTT.

The gene calls are TRBV2 and TRBJ2-1, with 9 bases fitting TRBD1. J was trimmed by 5 bases and V by 5 bases; bases with no gene match: 7. This CDR3 comprises 15 residues. The germline V gene encodes CDR1 SNHLY and CDR2 FYNNEI. The CDR3 here is CASSPDRGGHNEQFF. The CDR3 DNA sequence: TGTGCCAGCAGTCCGGACAGGGGAGGACACAATGAGCAGTTCTTC.

This clonotype was seen once. This chain uses TRBV7-2 with TRBJ2-1; no clear D gene. CDR3 length: 14 amino acids. The germline V gene encodes CDR1 SGHTA and CDR2 FQGNSA. V lost 4 bases and J 5 bases, leaving 12 bases between the germline ends. CDR3 sequence reads: CASSSTRRNNEQFF. CDR3 coding DNA: TGTGCCAGCAGCTCCACGAGGAGAAACAATGAGCAGTTCTTC.

The gene calls are TRBV11-1 and TRBJ2-7; TRBD2 aligns across 13 bases. The trim removed 4 bases at V and 4 bases at J, leaving 4 bases unmatched. This CDR3 has 15 residues. Germline CDR1 reads SGHAT; CDR2 reads FQDESV (reference sequence). The CDR3 DNA reads TGTGCCAGCAGCTGGACTAGCGGGGGACCGTACGAGCAGTACTTC. Its translation: CASSWTSGGPYEQYF. Using reference TRBV11-1 and TRBJ2-7 for the parts outside the CDR3, the full variable domain is EAEVAQSPRYKITEKSQAVAFWCDPISGHATLYWYRQILGQGPELLVQFQDESVVDDSQLPKDRFSAERLKGVDSTLKIQPAELGDSAMYLCASSWTSGGPYEQYFGPGTRLTVT.

V and J are TRBV24-1 and TRBJ2-4; 13 bases map to TRBD2. Trimming removed 2 bases from V and 2 bases from J; junction bases left unmatched: 8. In germline, CDR1 is KGHDR, CDR2 SFDVKD. This CDR3 comprises 19 residues. The CDR3 coding sequence is TGTGCCACCAGTGATTCGGGACTAGCGGGAAAGGGAACCAAAAACATTCAGTACTTC. As protein: CATSDSGLAGKGTKNIQYF.

With respect to this clonotype: A junction end diverges from the germline sequence, so it may reflect a read error. This chain joins TRBV29-1 and TRBJ1-1; possible D gene TRBD1, 6 bases. The CDR3 covers 13 residues. Germline V gene lookup returns CDR1 SQVTM and CDR2 ANQGSEA. The CDR3 DNA follows: TGCAGCTCATTCGGACAGAAGAACACTGGAGCTTTCTTT. Its translation: CSSFGQKNTGAFF.

This clonotype has a handful of counts. V gene TRBV28 combines with J gene TRBJ2-7; TRBD2 aligns across 14 bases. This CDR3 spans 14 amino acids. Per the germline V gene, CDR1 is MDHEN and CDR2 is SYDVKM. V trimming: 7 bases; J trimming: 9 bases; junction bases outside the gene matches: 8. The CDR3 sequence: CASKSTSGRAAQYF. CDR3 coding DNA: TGTGCCAGCAAGTCGACTAGCGGGAGGGCCGCGCAGTACTTC. The complete variable domain, with remaining parts taken from reference TRBV28 and TRBJ2-7, reads DVKVTQSSRYLVKRTGEKVFLECVQDMDHENMFWYRQDPGLGLRLIYFSYDVKMKEKGDIPEGYSVSREKKERFSLILESASTNQTSMYLCASKSTSGRAAQYFGPGTRLTVT.

The rearrangement joins TRBV10-3 to TRBJ2-2; 7 nucleotides match TRBD2. V lost 11 bases, J lost 4 bases, and 7 bases stayed unmatched. Per germline, CDR1 ENHRY and CDR2 SYGVKD. The CDR3 covers 13 residues. This CDR3 is CAAGLGTTGELFF. CDR3 coding DNA: TGTGCCGCTGGACTAGGAACCACCGGGGAGCTGTTTTTT.

The rearrangement links TRBV4-1 to TRBJ2-5, with 10 positions matching TRBD2. Germline-derived CDR1 and CDR2 are MGHRA and YSYEKL. This CDR3 region has 17 residues. V gave up 2 bases and J gave up 11 bases; unmatched junction bases: 17. The CDR3 DNA reads as TGCGCCAGCAGCCAATTGGCTAGCGGGAGTCTAAAGAATGAGCAGTACTTC. Translated, it gives CASSQLASGSLKNEQYF.

V and J are TRBV20-1 and TRBJ2-6; 11 nucleotides match TRBD2. This CDR3 contains 18 residues. The germline V gene encodes CDR1 DFQATT and CDR2 SNEGSKA (reference sequence). V trimming: 5 bases; J trimming: 0 bases; junction bases outside the gene matches: 9. The CDR3 protein is CSAPRTSGRRSGANVLTF. The CDR3 DNA reads as TGCAGTGCTCCTAGGACTAGCGGGCGCCGCTCTGGGGCCAACGTCCTGACTTTC.

This clonotype was seen many times. The chain uses TRBV9 and TRBJ2-5, with 11 bases fitting TRBD1. J was trimmed by 5 bases and V by 3 bases; bases with no gene match: 6. Germline lookup yields CDR1 SGDLS and CDR2 YYNGEE. This CDR3 spans 15 amino acids. CDR3 sequence: CASSGGQGAGETQYF. The CDR3 DNA is TGTGCCAGCAGCGGTGGACAGGGGGCCGGGGAGACCCAGTACTTC.

V usage is TRBV12-3 or TRBV12-4 and J usage is TRBJ2-7; D is possibly TRBD1 (6 bases). V dropped 4 bases and J dropped 4 bases, with 11 bases sitting between them. The length of the CDR3 is 13 residues. The CDR3 nucleotides are TGTGCCAGCAGTTGTGACAGGAGATACGAGCAGTACTTC. As protein: CASSCDRRYEQYF.

This clonotype was seen more than once but under ten times. The chain combines TRBV7-9 with TRBJ2-7, with D perhaps matching TRBD2 (6 bases). This CDR3 spans 12 amino acids. V dropped 6 bases and J dropped 6 bases, with 12 bases sitting between them. CDR1 and CDR2 (germline): SEHNR, FQNEAQ (reference sequence). The CDR3 protein is CASSWGEPEQYF. The CDR3 bases are TGTGCCAGCAGTTGGGGGGAGCCCGAGCAGTACTTC.

As concerns this clonotype: A junction end diverges from the germline sequence, so it may reflect a read error. The chain joins TRBV20-1 to TRBJ1-2; a weak D match, TRBD1 (6 bases). The CDR3 contains 13 residues. The germline gives CDR1 DFQATT, CDR2 SNEGSKA (reference sequence). Here the CDR3 reads CSAQDRRNYGCTF. DNA of the CDR3: TGCAGTGCTCAGGACAGAAGAAACTATGGCTGCACCTTC.

This chain links TRBV20-1 with TRBJ1-4; 10 bases are shared with TRBD1. The J segment lost 4 bases and the V segment lost 6 bases, leaving 11 bases of the junction unmatched. Germline CDR1 DFQATT, CDR2 SNEGSKA (reference sequence). This CDR3 has 16 amino acids. The CDR3 bases are TGCAGTGCCCGTCCGACAGGGGGCCATCTTAATGAAAAACTGTTTTTT. It yields the protein CSARPTGGHLNEKLFF.

The rearrangement joins TRBV4-3 to TRBJ2-7; D remains unclear. The CDR3 contains 13 residues. V was cut by 2 bases and J by 8 bases, with 13 bases left in between. Germline CDR1 is LGHNA and CDR2 is YSLEER. The chain's CDR3 is CASSQSMALKQYF. In DNA, the CDR3 is TGCGCCAGCAGCCAATCGATGGCATTGAAGCAGTACTTC.

The chain joins TRBV7-2 to TRBJ2-1; 7 bases agree with TRBD2. V lost 8 bases and J lost 10; bases outside the gene matches: 17. CDR3 length: 15 amino acids. Germline loops: CDR1 SGHTA, CDR2 FQGNSA. CDR3 sequence reads: CASGFARGEEGEQFF. CDR3 nucleotides: TGTGCCAGCGGGTTCGCCCGGGGGGAGGAAGGAGAGCAGTTCTTC.

The chain employs TRBV7-6 and TRBJ2-5; possibly TRBD1 or TRBD2 for D (5 bases each). CDR1 is SGHVS, CDR2 FNYEAQ, per germline. This CDR3 spans 12 amino acids. The V and J ends lost 4 bases and 4 bases respectively, with 7 bases between them. In DNA form, the CDR3 reads TGTGCCAGCAGCTGGGACGTAGAGACCCAGTACTTC. Amino acids: CASSWDVETQYF.

The chain recombines TRBV4-1 with TRBJ2-3; D remains ambiguous. V was clipped by 4 bases and J by 1 base, with 12 bases between them. This CDR3 is 15 amino acids long. Germline CDR1 MGHRA, CDR2 YSYEKL. CDR3 DNA sequence: TGCGCCAGCAGCCGCCCTGACATGGGCACAGATACGCAGTATTTT. As protein: CASSRPDMGTDTQYF.

V gene TRBV7-9 combines with J gene TRBJ2-7, with 11 bases matching TRBD2. The ends lost 7 bases at V and 5 bases at J; junction bases unmatched: 7. There are 14 residues in the CDR3. Per the germline V gene, CDR1 is SEHNR and CDR2 is FQNEAQ (reference sequence). The CDR3 region has the DNA TGTGCCAGCACGGACCTAGCGGGAGGTAACGAGCAGTACTTC. It translates to CASTDLAGGNEQYF.

The V call is TRBV20-1, the J call TRBJ2-1; 10 bases fit TRBD2. The J call is uncertain, as TRBJ2-7 better fits the DNA end. The CDR3 has 17 amino acids. CDR1 is DFQATT, CDR2 SNEGSKA, per germline (reference sequence). The CDR3 sequence is CSARTSASGSSYNEQYF. DNA of the CDR3: TGCAGTGCTAGAACTAGCGCTAGCGGGAGCTCCTACAATGAGCAGTACTTC.

The chain recombines TRBV12-3 or TRBV12-4 with TRBJ1-2, with 10 bases that match TRBD1. V shed 5 bases and J 4 bases; nucleotides not matched to a gene: 4. This CDR3 has 14 residues. The DNA of the CDR3 is TGTGCCAGCAGTGCGGGACAGGGGATCTATGGCTACACCTTC. The encoded protein is CASSAGQGIYGYTF.

This clonotype was counted a few times. The chain has TRBV4-3 and TRBJ2-7; D not certain. Germline CDR1 reads LGHNA; CDR2 reads YSLEER. V dropped 2 bases and J dropped 2 bases, with 10 bases sitting between them. The CDR3 has 14 amino acids. CDR3 protein: CASSQTDGPYEQYF. The CDR3, as DNA: TGCGCCAGCAGCCAAACGGACGGACCCTACGAGCAGTACTTC.

The chain links TRBV6-2 or TRBV6-3 to TRBJ2-5; D might be TRBD1 (7 bases). The germline gives CDR1 MNHEY, CDR2 SVGEGT. This CDR3 is built from 14 residues. V was pared by 7 bases and J by 1 base, with 13 bases between. The CDR3, as DNA: TGTGCCAGCACCCGGGGGACAGCCCAAGAGACCCAGTACTTC. Encoded protein: CASTRGTAQETQYF.

The gene calls are TRBV6-6 and TRBJ2-2; D possibly corresponds to TRBD1 (5 bases). Deletions cut 6 bases from V and 0 bases from J, with 11 bases between. This CDR3 contains 15 residues. CDR1 is MNHNY, CDR2 SVGAGI, per germline (reference sequence). CDR3 region: CASRWGSPNTGELFF. CDR3 sequence (DNA): TGTGCCAGCAGATGGGGCAGTCCGAACACCGGGGAGCTGTTTTTT.